This TCR beta chain was observed in a study of T cells after yellow fever vaccination (dated by TCRdb to the late 2010s). Context from the whole study: The SMART-Seq v4 Ultra Low Input RNA kit was used to prepare libraries from fractions with low cell numbers. To follow T-cell clones before and after primary and booster YFV17D yellow fever vaccination, bulk TCR alpha and beta repertoires were sequenced over time. Bulk PBMC replicates and cell subsets were isolated from blood drawn at multiple timepoints before and after both primary and secondary immunization. Two healthy male donors made up the cohort, one aged 18 to 30 years and the other aged 30 to 39 years. Study-level results and caveats: After the booster, most clones that had expanded after primary vaccination were detected again (around 96% of CD4 and around 88% of CD8), suggesting broad maintenance of memory. Because abundant contaminating clonotypes from the bulk population could be contained in FACS-sorted repertoires, computational filtering was required. A small share of clonotypes was detected in both CD4 and CD8 compartments, with the overlap likely arising from convergent recombination. Because the study included only two donors, the extent to which the findings can be generalized is limited. Compared with the primary T-cell response, the secondary T-cell response was weaker but faster, peaking on day 5 rather than day 15.

A remark on this clonotype: The antigen it binds to is not known. Per-nucleotide qualities are absent, and no much larger clonotype sits a single base away.

The treatment or condition label corresponds to: live attenuated yellow fever vaccine strain. Two biological replicates of bulk PBMCs were collected at each blood-draw timepoint. PBMCs were isolated from peripheral blood using a standard Ficoll-Paque protocol. RNA was extracted with TriZol from bulk PBMCs, CD4 and CD8 fractions, and dextramer-positive and dextramer-negative fractions. In the germline V gene, CDR1 corresponds to MDHEN and CDR2 to SYDVKM. The CDR3 sequence holds 12 residues, the cysteine and phenylalanine included. Only CDR3 DNA is held: 36 bases, read in frame from base 1. Deletion took 6 bases off V and 0 bases off J, with a span of 3 bases between the germline ends. Synthesis of TCR cDNA relied on 5'RACE template switching, a step that introduced a universal primer site along with unique molecular identifiers. cDNA synthesis was primed from both the TCR alpha and TCR beta constant segments. Library amplification involved two PCR steps, and the second step added sample barcodes and sequencing adapters. Libraries were sequenced on Illumina HiSeq 2500 (2x100 bp) or NovaSeq (2x150 bp). In the original analysis: Demultiplexing of reads and collapsing into UMI consensus sequences were performed with MIGEC, and V(D)J alignment was carried out with MiXCR. Vaccine-responding clonotypes were defined with edgeR using replicate PBMC samples, requiring FDR below 0.01 and a log2 fold change above 5 up to day 15. Each bulk clonotype received a CD4 or CD8 identity based on whether the sequenced CD4 or CD8 repertoire contained that clonotype at higher abundance. The public reads were run again by TCRdb, first through fastp at Q25 and then through MiXCR, and only productive beta chains were kept. CDR3 protein sequences are deduplicated, and each keeps its most common genes and DNA. These V and J calls are TCRdb output, not the study's own analysis. The sample yields 500,000 to 700,000 distinct CDR3 sequences; 19% were counted once. More than 13% of the sample comes from the top ten.

The material sequenced was PBMCs, taken 15 days after the yellow fever booster vaccination. The receptor was isolated from a man aged 25-40 years who received the YFV17D yellow fever vaccine. In this chain, TRBV28 is recombined with TRBJ1-3; the D gene is unclear. CDR3 sequence: CASRNSGNTIYF. The sequenced DNA: TGTGCCAGCAGGAACTCTGGAAACACCATATATTTT. The reference TRBV28 and TRBJ1-3 proteins fill in what lies around the CDR3, so the full variable domain reads DVKVTQSSRYLVKRTGEKVFLECVQDMDHENMFWYRQDPGLGLRLIYFSYDVKMKEKGDIPEGYSVSREKKERFSLILESASTNQTSMYLCASRNSGNTIYFGEGSWLTVV.